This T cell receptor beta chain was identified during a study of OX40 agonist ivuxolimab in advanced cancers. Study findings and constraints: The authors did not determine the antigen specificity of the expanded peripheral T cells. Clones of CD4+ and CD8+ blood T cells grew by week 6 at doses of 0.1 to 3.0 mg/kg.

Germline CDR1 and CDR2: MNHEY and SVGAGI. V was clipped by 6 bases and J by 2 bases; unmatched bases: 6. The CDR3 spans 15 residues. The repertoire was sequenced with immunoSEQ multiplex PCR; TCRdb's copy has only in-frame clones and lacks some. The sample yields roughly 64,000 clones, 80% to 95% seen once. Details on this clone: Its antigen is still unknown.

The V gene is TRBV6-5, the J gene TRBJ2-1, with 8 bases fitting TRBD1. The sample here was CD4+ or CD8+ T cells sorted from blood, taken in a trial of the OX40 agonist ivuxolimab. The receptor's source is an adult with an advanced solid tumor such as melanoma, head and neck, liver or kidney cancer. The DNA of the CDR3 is TGTGCCAGCAGACGAATGACAGGGGCCTACAATGAGCAGTTCTTC. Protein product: CASRRMTGAYNEQFF.